The rows below give T cell receptor beta chains drawn from one sample of a study of T-cell reconstitution after alpha-beta-depleted transplantation in children. TCRdb redid the calling of the PCR reads with MiXCR, one entry per CDR3 protein. The sample yields around 450,000 distinct CDR3 sequences, 15% to 20% seen once. The material sequenced was PBMCs, mostly from graft donor cells, taken 360 days after TCRalphabeta/CD19-depleted stem cell transplant. All receptors derive from a boy under three years old who had a stem cell transplant for Wiskott-Aldrich syndrome, so the T cells may come from the graft donor. The CDR3 runs from the conserved cysteine through the conserved F or W.

V gene,J gene,CDR3 length,CDR3 protein
TRBV5-1,TRBJ1-6,13,CASQRDLNSPLHF
TRBV24-1,TRBJ1-5,14,CATSDLRANQPQHF
TRBV28,TRBJ2-1,14,CASSPHRPTAEQFF
TRBV5-5,TRBJ1-2,14,CASSLEWGWYGYTF
TRBV11-2,TRBJ2-1,17,CASSLFRSSGAYNEQFF
TRBV11-3,TRBJ2-5,13,CASSSRGGETQYF
TRBV3-1,TRBJ2-7,15,CASSQDLDRRYEQYF
TRBV19,TRBJ2-1,20,CASSINPRLAKNHLYNEQFF
TRBV20-1,TRBJ2-2,14,CSAVGRLNTGELFF
TRBV10-3,TRBJ2-2,17,CAISESIRDRVTGELFF
TRBV11-3,TRBJ2-6,17,CASSFRPAHSGANVLTF
TRBV5-1,TRBJ2-5,15,CASNEAGGPGETQYF
TRBV2,TRBJ2-1,16,CASSESGVKRYNEQFF
TRBV4-3,TRBJ2-7,13,CASSRESGGKQYF
TRBV12-3/TRBV12-4,TRBJ2-7,11,CASSFGQSEYF
TRBV12-3/TRBV12-4,TRBJ1-4,14,CASSDSGRNEKLFF
TRBV2,TRBJ2-4,16,CASSVVLRTSKNIQYF
TRBV7-6,TRBJ2-7,18,CASSLDGVGTVSSYEQYF
TRBV5-1,TRBJ2-2,15,CASGFRDSNTGELFF
TRBV7-2,TRBJ2-7,14,CASNSGGLNYEQYF
TRBV20-1,TRBJ1-1,15,CSARARTGLNTEAFF
TRBV20-1,TRBJ2-7,12,CSAIGSNYEQYF
TRBV5-1,TRBJ2-6,18,CASSLVRDRSSGANVLTF
TRBV6-5,TRBJ1-2,13,CASSVSGDYGYTF
TRBV24-1,TRBJ2-5,18,CATSSFGGTGAKRETQYF
TRBV4-1,TRBJ2-3,15,CASSHNSGRTDTQYF
TRBV9,TRBJ2-2,16,CASSVPSGSGTGELFF
TRBV11-3,TRBJ2-1,14,CASSFGGASNEQFF
TRBV7-9,TRBJ1-1,15,CASSPIGTGAREAFF
TRBV2,TRBJ1-1,13,CASSYQGVTEAFF
TRBV6-1,TRBJ2-3,15,CASSRFRASTDTQYF
TRBV19,TRBJ2-7,15,CASSIRRGSSYEQYF
TRBV7-2,TRBJ2-3,17,CASSLARLAGGQATQYF
TRBV10-3,TRBJ2-1,18,CAISVPTSGGAGYNEQFF
TRBV5-1,TRBJ2-7,13,CASSSPGGYEQYF
TRBV12-3/TRBV12-4,TRBJ2-7,13,CASTSGLAAEQYF
TRBV29-1,TRBJ2-5,12,CSVAGGSETQYF
TRBV12-3/TRBV12-4,TRBJ2-2,10,CASSYGELFF
TRBV20-1,TRBJ2-1,14,CSADRDSEYNEQFF
TRBV6-1,TRBJ2-1,16,CASSSRQGKLDNEQFF
TRBV6-2/TRBV6-3,TRBJ2-7,15,CASSRRTGGVYEQYF
TRBV6-5,TRBJ2-2,15,CASTYVAENTGELFF
TRBV6-5,TRBJ2-5,15,CASSYGGQGWETQYF
TRBV7-3,TRBJ2-7,21,CASSLRLGDPGPGLARYEQYF
TRBV7-9,TRBJ2-3,16,CASSLGRGLAIDTQYF
TRBV24-1,TRBJ2-7,19,CVPSGGVSGSILTSYEQYF
TRBV5-6,TRBJ2-2,13,CARSHRATGELFF
TRBV3-1,TRBJ2-3,13,CASSRGPPDTQYF
TRBV12-3/TRBV12-4,TRBJ2-2,13,CASSLWVTGELFF
TRBV14,TRBJ2-1,20,CASSQDRWGNLRSSYNEQFF
TRBV12-3/TRBV12-4,TRBJ2-7,14,CASSLVRGNHEQYF
TRBV29-1,TRBJ2-5,12,CSVEQGPETQYF